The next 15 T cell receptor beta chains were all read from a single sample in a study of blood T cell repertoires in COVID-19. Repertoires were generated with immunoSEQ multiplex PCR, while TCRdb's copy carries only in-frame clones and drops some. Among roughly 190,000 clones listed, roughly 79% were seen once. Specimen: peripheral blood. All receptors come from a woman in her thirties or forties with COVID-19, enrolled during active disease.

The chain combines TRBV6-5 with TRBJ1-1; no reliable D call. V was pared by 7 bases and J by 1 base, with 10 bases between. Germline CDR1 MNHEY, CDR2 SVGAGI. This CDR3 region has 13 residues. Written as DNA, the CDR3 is TGTGCCAGCACCCTCTACGGGAACACTGAAGCTTTCTTT. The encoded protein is CASTLYGNTEAFF.

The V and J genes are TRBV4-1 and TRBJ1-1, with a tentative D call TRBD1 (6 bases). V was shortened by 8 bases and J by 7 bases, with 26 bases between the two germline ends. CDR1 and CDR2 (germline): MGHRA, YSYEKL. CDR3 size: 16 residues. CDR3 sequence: CASHPLQGPSRGEAFF. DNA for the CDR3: TGCGCCAGCCACCCACTCCAGGGGCCCTCACGAGGTGAAGCTTTCTTT.

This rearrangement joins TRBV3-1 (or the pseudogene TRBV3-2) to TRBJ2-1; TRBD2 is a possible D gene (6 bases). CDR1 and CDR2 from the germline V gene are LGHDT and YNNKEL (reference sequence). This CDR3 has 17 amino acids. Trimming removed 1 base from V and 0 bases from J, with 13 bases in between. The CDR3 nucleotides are TGTGCCAGCAGCCAAGGGACTATTCCGAACTCCTACAATGAGCAGTTCTTC. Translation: CASSQGTIPNSYNEQFF.

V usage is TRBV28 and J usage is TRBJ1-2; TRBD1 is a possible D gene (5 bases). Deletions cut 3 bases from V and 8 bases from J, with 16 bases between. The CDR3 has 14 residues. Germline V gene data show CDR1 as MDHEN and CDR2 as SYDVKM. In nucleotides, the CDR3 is TGTGCCAGCAGTTTTCAGGGCCCTTTTCGGGGCTACACCTTC. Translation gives CASSFQGPFRGYTF.

The CDR3 DNA reads as TGTGCCAGCAGCTTTCGGACAAATGAAGCTTTCTTT. Encoded protein: CASSFRTNEAFF. The chain joins TRBV5-4 to TRBJ1-1, with D possibly TRBD1 on 5 matching bases. Trimming cost V 2 bases and J 7 bases, with 9 bases left between them. The CDR3 covers 12 residues. From germline, CDR1 is SGHNT and CDR2 YYREEE (reference sequence).

The DNA of the CDR3 is TGTGCCAGTAGTATTCGGTCGATGAAATACAATGAGCAGTTCTTC. Its protein product is CASSIRSMKYNEQFF. The chain recombines TRBV19 with TRBJ2-1; D gene unclear. This CDR3 has 15 residues. Germline CDR1 reads LNHDA; CDR2 reads SQIVND (reference sequence). Trimming cost V 3 bases and J 4 bases, with 13 bases left between them.

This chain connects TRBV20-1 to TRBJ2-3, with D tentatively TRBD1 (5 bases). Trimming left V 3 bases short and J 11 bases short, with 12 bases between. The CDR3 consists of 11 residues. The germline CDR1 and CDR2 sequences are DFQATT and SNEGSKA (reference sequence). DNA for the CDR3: TGCAGTGCTAGCCTACAGGAAGGGCAGTATTTT. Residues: CSASLQEGQYF.

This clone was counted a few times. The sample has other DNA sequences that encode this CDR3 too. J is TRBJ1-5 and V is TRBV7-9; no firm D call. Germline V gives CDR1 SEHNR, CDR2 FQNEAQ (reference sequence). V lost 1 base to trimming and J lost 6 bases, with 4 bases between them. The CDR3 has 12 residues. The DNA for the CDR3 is TGTGCCAGCAGCTTAGGGCCTCAGCCCCAGCATTTT. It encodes CASSLGPQPQHF.

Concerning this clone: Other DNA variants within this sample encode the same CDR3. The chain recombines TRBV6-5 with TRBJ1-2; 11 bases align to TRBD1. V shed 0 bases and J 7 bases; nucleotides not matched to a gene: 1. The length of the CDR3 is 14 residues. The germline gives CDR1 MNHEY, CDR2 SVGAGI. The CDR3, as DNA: TGTGCCAGCAGTTACTCGGGGACAGGGGGTGGCTACACCTTC. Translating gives CASSYSGTGGGYTF.

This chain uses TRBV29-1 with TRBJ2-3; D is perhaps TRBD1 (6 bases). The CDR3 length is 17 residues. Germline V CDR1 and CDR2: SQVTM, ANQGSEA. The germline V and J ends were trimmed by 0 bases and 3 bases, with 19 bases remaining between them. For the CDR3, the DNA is TGCAGCGTTGAAGACCCGGCCGGCAGGGGTGCAACAGATACGCAGTATTTT. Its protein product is CSVEDPAGRGATDTQYF.

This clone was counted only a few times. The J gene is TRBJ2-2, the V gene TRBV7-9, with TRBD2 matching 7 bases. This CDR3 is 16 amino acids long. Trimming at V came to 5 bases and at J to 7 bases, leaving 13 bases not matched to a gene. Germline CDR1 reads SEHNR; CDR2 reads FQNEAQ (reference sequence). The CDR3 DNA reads TGTGCCAGCAGCCGGGGCGGCGCGGGAGTTGTCGGGGAGCTGTTTTTT. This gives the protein CASSRGGAGVVGELFF.

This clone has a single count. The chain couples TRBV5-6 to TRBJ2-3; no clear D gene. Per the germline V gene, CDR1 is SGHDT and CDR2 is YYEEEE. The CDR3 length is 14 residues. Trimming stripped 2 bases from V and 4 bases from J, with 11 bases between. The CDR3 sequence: CASSFGVPADTQYF. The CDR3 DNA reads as TGTGCCAGCAGCTTCGGTGTTCCCGCAGATACGCAGTATTTT.

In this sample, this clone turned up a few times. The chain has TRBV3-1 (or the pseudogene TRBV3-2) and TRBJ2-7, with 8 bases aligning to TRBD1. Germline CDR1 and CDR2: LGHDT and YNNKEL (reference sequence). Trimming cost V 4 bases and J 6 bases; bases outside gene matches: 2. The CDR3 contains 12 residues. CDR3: CASSLDRGEQYV. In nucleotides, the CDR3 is TGTGCCAGCAGCCTCGACAGGGGCGAGCAGTACGTC.

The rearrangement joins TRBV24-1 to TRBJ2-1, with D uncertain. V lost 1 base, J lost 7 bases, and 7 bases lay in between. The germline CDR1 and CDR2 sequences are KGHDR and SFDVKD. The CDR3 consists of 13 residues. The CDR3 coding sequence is TGTGCCACCAGTGATTTCCACCGGAATGAGCAGTTCTTC. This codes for CATSDFHRNEQFF.

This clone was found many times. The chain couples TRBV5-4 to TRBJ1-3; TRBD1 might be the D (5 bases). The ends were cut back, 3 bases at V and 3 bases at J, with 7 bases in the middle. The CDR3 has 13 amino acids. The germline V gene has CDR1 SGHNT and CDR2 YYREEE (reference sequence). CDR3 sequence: CASSSQGGNTIYF. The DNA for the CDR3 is TGTGCCAGCAGCTCTCAGGGTGGAAACACCATATATTTT.